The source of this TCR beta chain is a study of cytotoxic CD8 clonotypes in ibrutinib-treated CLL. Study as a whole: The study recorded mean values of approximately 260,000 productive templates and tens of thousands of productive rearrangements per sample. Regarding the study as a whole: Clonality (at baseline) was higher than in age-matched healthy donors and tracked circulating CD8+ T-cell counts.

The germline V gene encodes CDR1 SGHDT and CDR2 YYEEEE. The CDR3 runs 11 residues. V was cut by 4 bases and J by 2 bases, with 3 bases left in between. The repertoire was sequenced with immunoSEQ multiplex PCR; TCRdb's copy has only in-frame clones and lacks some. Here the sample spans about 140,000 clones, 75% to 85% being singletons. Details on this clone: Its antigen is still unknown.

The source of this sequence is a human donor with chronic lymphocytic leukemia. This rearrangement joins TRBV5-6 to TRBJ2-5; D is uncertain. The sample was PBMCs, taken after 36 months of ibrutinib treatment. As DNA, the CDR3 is TGTGCCAGCAGCCGACAAGAGACCCAGTACTTC. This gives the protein CASSRQETQYF.